Each of the 11 T cell receptor beta chains below was sequenced from the same sample in a study of metastatic and nonmetastatic thyroid tumors. Thyroid surgery had not been preceded by any treatment in any patient. TCRdb re-called the PCR reads via MiXCR. The sample yields some 69,000 clones, 14% seen once. Sequenced material: blood. The receptors derive from a male donor with papillary thyroid cancer or a benign thyroid nodule (not recorded which). Some clones in this sample may be carry-over from other donors' samples.

This clone was detected many times. The V gene is TRBV10-3, the J gene TRBJ2-1, with D possibly being TRBD1 (5 bases). This CDR3 is built from 14 residues. Trimming cost V 5 bases and J 3 bases, with 11 bases left between them. In germline, CDR1 is ENHRY, CDR2 SYGVKD. The chain's CDR3 is CAISPRTNYNEQFF. The CDR3 DNA reads TGTGCCATCAGTCCAAGGACAAACTACAATGAGCAGTTCTTC.

Only a few counts were recorded for this clone. V gene TRBV29-1 combines with J gene TRBJ2-3; 13 bases line up with TRBD2. The trim removed 7 bases at V and 5 bases at J, leaving 6 bases unmatched. Germline assignment: CDR1 SQVTM and CDR2 ANQGSEA. The CDR3 loop spans 14 amino acids. Here the CDR3 DNA reads TGCAGCGCAGGACTAGCGGGAGCCATAGATACGCAGTATTTT. Amino acid sequence: CSAGLAGAIDTQYF.

This clone was picked up many times. The chain combines TRBV27 with TRBJ1-4; TRBD1 aligns across 8 bases. The CDR3 consists of 15 residues. From germline, CDR1 is MNHEY and CDR2 SMNVEV (reference sequence). J was trimmed by 7 bases and V by 5 bases; bases with no gene match: 9. This CDR3 reads CASSPRDRRFEKLFF. The CDR3 DNA sequence: TGTGCCAGCAGTCCGCGGGACAGGCGTTTTGAAAAACTGTTTTTT.

This clone came up many times. This chain connects TRBV7-2 to TRBJ2-7; 8 nucleotides line up with TRBD2. The CDR3 contains 15 residues. Trimming removed 2 bases from V and 1 base from J; junction bases left unmatched: 4. CDR1 and CDR2 from the germline V gene are SGHTA and FQGNSA. This chain's CDR3 is CASSLNGRVSYEQYF. CDR3 DNA: TGTGCCAGCAGCTTAAACGGGAGGGTATCCTACGAGCAGTACTTC. Drawing the rest from reference TRBV7-2 and TRBJ2-7, the complete variable domain is GAGVSQSPSNKVTEKGKDVELRCDPISGHTALYWYRQSLGQGLEFLIYFQGNSAPDKSGLPSDRFSAERTGGSVSTLTIQRTQQEDSAVYLCASSLNGRVSYEQYFGPGTRLTVT.

The sample holds many counts of this clone. The chain links TRBV7-8 to TRBJ2-6; D call uncertain. CDR1 SGHVS and CDR2 FQNEAQ come from the germline V gene. V lost 4 bases and J 0 bases, leaving 13 bases between the germline ends. The CDR3 extends over 17 amino acids. The CDR3 DNA sequence: TGTGCCAGCAGCTCGTATAACCGCCTCTCTGGGGCCAACGTCCTGACTTTC. Its protein is CASSSYNRLSGANVLTF.

In its sample, this clone was seen many times. The J gene is TRBJ1-3, the V gene TRBV7-6; D not certain. There are 14 residues in the CDR3. V lost 1 base and J 2 bases, leaving 6 bases between the germline ends. Per germline, CDR1 SGHVS and CDR2 FNYEAQ. CDR3 loop: CASSLGPTGNTIYF. In DNA form, the CDR3 reads TGTGCCAGCAGCTTAGGACCAACTGGAAACACCATATATTTT.

In its sample, this clone was seen many times. The J gene is TRBJ1-2, the V gene TRBV28, with D perhaps matching TRBD1 (5 bases). Trimming left V 3 bases short and J 2 bases short, with 13 bases between. There are 15 residues in the CDR3. Germline V lookup: CDR1 MDHEN, CDR2 SYDVKM. CDR3 nucleotide sequence: TGTGCCAGCAGTTTTTACGGCGGGGCGAACTATGGCTACACCTTC. Protein: CASSFYGGANYGYTF.

Concerning this clone itself: A clone one base away is much larger, so this may be a read error. The sample contains more than one DNA sequence encoding this CDR3. The chain links TRBV7-2 to TRBJ1-5; unclear D gene. Germline loops: CDR1 SGHTA, CDR2 FQGNSA. V shed 2 bases and J shed 6 bases, with 11 bases lying between them. The CDR3 length is 14 residues. CDR3 DNA sequence: TGTGCCAGCAGCTTACTGGGTGGACTTCAGCCCCAGCATTTT. Residues: CASSLLGGLQPQHF.

This clone was detected ten times or more. The rearrangement uses TRBV19 and TRBJ2-3, with D possibly TRBD2 on 6 matching bases. The CDR3 is 14 residues long. V lost 7 bases and J 0 bases, leaving 11 bases between the germline ends. Germline assignment: CDR1 LNHDA and CDR2 SQIVND (reference sequence). The CDR3 nucleotides are TGTGCCAGTAAGAGGGAGGCTAGCACAGATACGCAGTATTTT. Translating gives CASKREASTDTQYF.

This clone was recorded at least ten times. The rearrangement joins TRBV7-9 to TRBJ2-5; no firm D call. The CDR3 sequence is 13 residues long. The germline V gene has CDR1 SEHNR and CDR2 FQNEAQ (reference sequence). The ends were cut back, 0 bases at V and 2 bases at J, with 4 bases in the middle. DNA of the CDR3: TGTGCCAGCAGCTTAGCGCCTCAAGAGACCCAGTACTTC. Translation gives CASSLAPQETQYF.

This clone was recorded once. The CDR3 coding sequence is TGTGCCCGACAGGGGCCGAACACTGAAGCTTTCTTT. Amino acids: CARQGPNTEAFF. The chain employs TRBV30 and TRBJ1-1; 8 bases align to TRBD1. Germline loops: CDR1 GTSNPN, CDR2 SVGIG (reference sequence). The CDR3 totals 12 residues. The ends lost 8 bases at V and 1 base at J; junction bases unmatched: 3. The whole variable domain, filled in from reference TRBV30 and TRBJ1-1, reads SQTIHQWPATLVQPVGSPLSLECTVEGTSNPNLYWYRQAAGRGLQLLFYSVGIGQISSEVPQNLSASRPQDRQFILSSKKLLLSDSGFYLCARQGPNTEAFFGQGTRLTVV.